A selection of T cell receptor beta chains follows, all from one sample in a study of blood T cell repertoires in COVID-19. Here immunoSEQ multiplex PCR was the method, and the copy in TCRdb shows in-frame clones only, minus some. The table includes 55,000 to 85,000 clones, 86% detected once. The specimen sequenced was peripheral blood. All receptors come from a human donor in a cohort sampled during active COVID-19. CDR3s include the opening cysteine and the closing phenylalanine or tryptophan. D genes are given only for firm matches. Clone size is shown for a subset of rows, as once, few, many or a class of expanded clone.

TGTGCCAGCAGTTTCAGGGGGCGCGACTATGGCTACACCTTC	CASSFRGRDYGYTF	TRBV2	TRBJ1-2	TRBD1	once
TGTGCCAGCAGCCTTACACAGGGGGAAGGAAACATTCAGTACTTC	CASSLTQGEGNIQYF	TRBV4-2	TRBJ2-4	TRBD1	NA
TGCGCCAGCAGCGAGAACTTTGGGACAGGGTCGAACACCGGGGAGCTGTTTTTT	CASSENFGTGSNTGELFF	TRBV5-1	TRBJ2-2	TRBD1	NA
TGCGCCAGCAGCTTGGGTGAGGGCACCTATGGCTACACCTTC	CASSLGEGTYGYTF	TRBV5-1	TRBJ1-2	NA	NA
TGTGCCAGCAGCCTCGAACAGTACTCCTACGAGCAGTACTTC	CASSLEQYSYEQYF	TRBV6-2/TRBV6-3	TRBJ2-7	NA	NA
TGTGCCTGGAAAGACCAGGGGGTAGGCACTGAAGCTTTCTTT	CAWKDQGVGTEAFF	TRBV30	TRBJ1-1	TRBD1	NA
TGCGCCAGCAGCTTGTCCGGGCAAGGGAGGGCAGATACGCAGTATTTT	CASSLSGQGRADTQYF	TRBV5-1	TRBJ2-3	TRBD2	NA
TGTGCCAGCAGTTACCGAGCAGGGGGCAATGAGCAGTTCTTC	CASSYRAGGNEQFF	TRBV6-5	TRBJ2-1	TRBD1	NA
TGCGCCAGCAGCTTGGAGGGGGCGGACGAGCAGTACTTC	CASSLEGADEQYF	TRBV5-1	TRBJ2-7	TRBD1	NA
TGTGCCAGCAGCTTGGTTTCTTCCGATGAGCAGTTCTTC	CASSLVSSDEQFF	TRBV5-4	TRBJ2-1	NA	NA
TGTGCCACCAGTGATTTGCGGGAGGGGGTCACCGGGGAGCTGTTTTTT	CATSDLREGVTGELFF	TRBV24-1	TRBJ2-2	TRBD2	NA
TGTGCCAGCAGCTTCTCGGACAGGGACACTGAAGCTTTCTTT	CASSFSDRDTEAFF	TRBV7-9	TRBJ1-1	TRBD1	once
TGTGCCAGCAGCCTAGGACAGGGTTATGAAAAACTGTTTTTT	CASSLGQGYEKLFF	TRBV7-6	TRBJ1-4	TRBD1	NA
TGTGCCAGCAGTGAAGCTCCCGGGGGCTATGGCTACACCTTC	CASSEAPGGYGYTF	TRBV2	TRBJ1-2	NA	NA
TGTGCCAGCAGTTATACGGGTGACCAACTATACGAGCAGTACTTC	CASSYTGDQLYEQYF	TRBV6-5	TRBJ2-7	NA	NA
TGTGCCAGCAGTTTGGGAGAGATCTACGAGCAGTACTTC	CASSLGEIYEQYF	TRBV28	TRBJ2-7	NA	NA
TGTGCCTGGAAAAGGAGCGGACGATACAATGAGCAGTTCTTC	CAWKRSGRYNEQFF	TRBV30	TRBJ2-1	NA	NA
TGCGCCAGCACCCATGAGGACAGTCGACTCATAGAAGCTTTCTTT	CASTHEDSRLIEAFF	TRBV4-1	TRBJ1-1	NA	NA
TGTGCCAGCAGTGCCACGACAGGGAACACTGAAGCTTTCTTT	CASSATTGNTEAFF	TRBV25-1	TRBJ1-1	NA	NA
TGTGCCAGCAGTGAAGAACAGGGGTTTGAGCAGTACTTC	CASSEEQGFEQYF	TRBV2	TRBJ2-7	TRBD1	NA
TGTGCCAGCAGCGGGGGGGGTGCTGAGCAGTTCTTC	CASSGGGAEQFF	TRBV11-3	TRBJ2-1	TRBD2	NA
TGCGCCAGCACTCAGAAAGATACGCAGTATTTT	CASTQKDTQYF	TRBV4-1	TRBJ2-3	NA	NA
TGTGCCAGCAGTGCCCGGGGGGACAGCACAGATACGCAGTATTTT	CASSARGDSTDTQYF	TRBV6-4	TRBJ2-3	TRBD2	few
TGTGCCAGCAGTTACTGGACTAGCGGGGTGAGGGATACGCAGTATTTT	CASSYWTSGVRDTQYF	TRBV6-5	TRBJ2-3	TRBD2	NA
TGTGCCAGCAGTCGGGCGACAGGGGGAAGCGCTGGCTACACCTTC	CASSRATGGSAGYTF	TRBV6-5	TRBJ1-2	TRBD1	NA
TGTGCCTGGATCCCGGGACAGGTTGAAGCTTTCTTT	CAWIPGQVEAFF	TRBV30	TRBJ1-1	TRBD1	NA
TGTGCCAGCAGCTTAGGGACAGGGGCCTACTATGGCTACACCTTC	CASSLGTGAYYGYTF	TRBV7-2	TRBJ1-2	TRBD1	NA